The text below deals with one T cell receptor beta chain. Produced via immunoSEQ multiplex PCR; TCRdb's table is partial and in-frame only. The sample carries some 1,600,000 clones, under 99% recorded once. This CDR3 region has 19 residues. The V and J ends lost 5 bases and 6 bases, in that order; junction bases with no gene match: 18. Per germline, CDR1 SGHTA and CDR2 FQGNSA. The data belong to a study of shared clonotypes between healthy human individuals. Sequencing was done on a sample of naive CD4+ T cells sorted from blood. Subset in this sample: CD45RA+ positively selected. The genes are TRBV7-2 and TRBJ2-2; 10 bases are shared with TRBD2. The origin of this receptor is a man under 40 in good health. CDR3 loop: CASSRTPLRVAGGPGELFF. The CDR3 DNA reads as TGTGCCAGCAGCCGCACCCCCCTTCGGGTAGCGGGAGGCCCCGGGGAGCTGTTTTTT.